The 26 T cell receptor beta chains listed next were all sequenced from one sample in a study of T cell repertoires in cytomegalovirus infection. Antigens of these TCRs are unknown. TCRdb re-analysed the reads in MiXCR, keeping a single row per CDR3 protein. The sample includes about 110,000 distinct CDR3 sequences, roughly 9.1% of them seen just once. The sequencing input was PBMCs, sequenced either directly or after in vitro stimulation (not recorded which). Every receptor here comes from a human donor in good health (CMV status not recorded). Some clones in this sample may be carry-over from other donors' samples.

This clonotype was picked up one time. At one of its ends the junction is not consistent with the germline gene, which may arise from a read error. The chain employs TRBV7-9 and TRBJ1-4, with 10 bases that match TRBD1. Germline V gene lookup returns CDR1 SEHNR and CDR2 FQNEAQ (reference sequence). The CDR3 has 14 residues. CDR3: CGSSNDRGHEKLFF. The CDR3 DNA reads TGTGGCAGCAGCAACGACAGGGGGCATGAAAAACTGTTTTTT. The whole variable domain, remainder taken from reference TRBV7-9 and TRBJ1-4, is DTGVSQNPRHKITKRGQNVTFRCDPISEHNRLYWYRQTLGQGPEFLTYFQNEAQLEKSRLLSDRFSAERPKGSFSTLEIQRTEQGDSAMYLCGSSNDRGHEKLFFGSGTQLSVL.

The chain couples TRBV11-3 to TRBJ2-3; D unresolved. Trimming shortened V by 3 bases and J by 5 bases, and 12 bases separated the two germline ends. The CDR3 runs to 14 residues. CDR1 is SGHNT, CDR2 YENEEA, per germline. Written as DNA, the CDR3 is TGTGCCAGCAGCTTTGATTCTCTAGGAGATACGCAGTATTTT. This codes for CASSFDSLGDTQYF.

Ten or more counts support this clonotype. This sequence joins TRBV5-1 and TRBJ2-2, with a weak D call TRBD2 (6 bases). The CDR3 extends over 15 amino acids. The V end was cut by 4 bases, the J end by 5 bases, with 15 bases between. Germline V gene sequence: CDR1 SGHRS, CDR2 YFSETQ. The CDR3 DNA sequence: TGCGCCAGCAGCCAGGCCCTAAGCGGGACCGGGGAGCTGTTTTTT. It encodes CASSQALSGTGELFF.

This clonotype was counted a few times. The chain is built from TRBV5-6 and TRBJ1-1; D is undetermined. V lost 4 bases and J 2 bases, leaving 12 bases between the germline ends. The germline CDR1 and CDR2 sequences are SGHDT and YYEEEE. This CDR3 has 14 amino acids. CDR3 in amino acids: CASSPPPLNTEAFF. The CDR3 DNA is TGTGCCAGCAGCCCCCCACCGCTTAACACTGAAGCTTTCTTT.

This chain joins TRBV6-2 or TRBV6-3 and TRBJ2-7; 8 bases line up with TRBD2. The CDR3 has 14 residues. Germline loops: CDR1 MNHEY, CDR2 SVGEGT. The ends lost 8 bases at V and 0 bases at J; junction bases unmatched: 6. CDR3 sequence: CASGRAGDSYEQYV. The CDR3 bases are TGTGCCAGCGGTCGAGCGGGAGACTCCTACGAGCAGTACGTC.

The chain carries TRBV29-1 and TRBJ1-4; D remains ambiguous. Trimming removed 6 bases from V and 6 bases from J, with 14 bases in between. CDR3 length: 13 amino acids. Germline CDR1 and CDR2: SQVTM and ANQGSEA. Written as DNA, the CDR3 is TGCAGCGTCGGACGGCTGGTGGATGAAAAACTGTTTTTT. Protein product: CSVGRLVDEKLFF.

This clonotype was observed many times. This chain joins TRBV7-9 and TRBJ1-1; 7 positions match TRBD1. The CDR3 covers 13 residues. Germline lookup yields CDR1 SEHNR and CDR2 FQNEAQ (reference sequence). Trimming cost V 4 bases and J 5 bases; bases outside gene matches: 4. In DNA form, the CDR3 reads TGTGCCAGCAGCTCAGGGGGGGGGACTGAAGCTTTCTTT. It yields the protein CASSSGGGTEAFF.

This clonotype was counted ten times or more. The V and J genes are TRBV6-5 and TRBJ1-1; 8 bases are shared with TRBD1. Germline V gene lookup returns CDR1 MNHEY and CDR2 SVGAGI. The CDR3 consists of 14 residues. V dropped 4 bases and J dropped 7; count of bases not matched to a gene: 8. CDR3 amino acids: CASSFLLGQGEAFF. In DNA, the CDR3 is TGTGCCAGCAGTTTCTTACTCGGACAGGGTGAAGCTTTCTTT.

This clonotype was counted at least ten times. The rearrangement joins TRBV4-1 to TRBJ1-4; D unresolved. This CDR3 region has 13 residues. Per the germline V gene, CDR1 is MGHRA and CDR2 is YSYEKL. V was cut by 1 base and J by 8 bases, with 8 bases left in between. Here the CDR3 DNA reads TGCGCCAGCAGCCAAGCGGTAGGGGAAAAACTGTTTTTT. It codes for CASSQAVGEKLFF.

CDR3 sequence: CASSPTSGSGTGELFF. The CDR3, as DNA: TGTGCCAGCAGTCCTACTAGCGGCAGTGGGACCGGGGAGCTGTTTTTT. This chain uses TRBV27 with TRBJ2-2; 8 bases map to TRBD2. J gave up 5 bases and V 5 bases, and 10 bases lay outside the gene matches. The CDR3 length is 16 residues. Germline V lookup: CDR1 MNHEY, CDR2 SMNVEV (reference sequence).

The CDR3 sequence is CASSDSNYGYTF. The CDR3 DNA reads TGTGCCAGCAGCGACAGTAATTATGGCTACACCTTC. The chain uses TRBV5-6 and TRBJ1-2, with D perhaps matching TRBD1 (5 bases). The length of the CDR3 is 12 residues. The germline CDR1 and CDR2 sequences are SGHDT and YYEEEE. V lost 4 bases and J lost 5, with 9 bases in between.

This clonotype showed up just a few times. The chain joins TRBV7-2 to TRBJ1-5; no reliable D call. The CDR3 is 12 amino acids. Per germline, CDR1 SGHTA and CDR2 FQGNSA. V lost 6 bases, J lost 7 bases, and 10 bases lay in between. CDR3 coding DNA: TGTGCCAGCAGTGCTAACCAACAGCCCCAGCATTTT. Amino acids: CASSANQQPQHF.

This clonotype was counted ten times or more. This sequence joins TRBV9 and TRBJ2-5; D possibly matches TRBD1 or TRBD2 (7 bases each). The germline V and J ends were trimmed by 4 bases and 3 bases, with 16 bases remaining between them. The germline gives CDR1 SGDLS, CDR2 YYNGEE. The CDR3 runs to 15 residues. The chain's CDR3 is CASSPRGGTEETQYF. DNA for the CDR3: TGTGCCAGCAGCCCCAGGGGGGGGACAGAAGAGACCCAGTACTTC.

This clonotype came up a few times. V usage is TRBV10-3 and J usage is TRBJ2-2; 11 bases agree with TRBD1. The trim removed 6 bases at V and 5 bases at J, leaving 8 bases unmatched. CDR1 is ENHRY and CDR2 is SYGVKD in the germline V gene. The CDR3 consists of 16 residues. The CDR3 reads CAIRSGQGDKTGELFF. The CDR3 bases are TGTGCCATCAGGTCGGGACAGGGGGACAAAACCGGGGAGCTGTTTTTT.

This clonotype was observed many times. The CDR3 is CASSFRGRGGELFF. The CDR3 DNA sequence: TGTGCCAGCAGCTTTAGGGGGCGCGGCGGGGAGCTGTTTTTT. The V call is TRBV5-6, the J call TRBJ2-2; the match to TRBD1 covers 7 bases. Germline V gene lookup returns CDR1 SGHDT and CDR2 YYEEEE. The V and J ends lost 2 bases and 7 bases, in that order; junction bases with no gene match: 5. This CDR3 contains 14 residues.

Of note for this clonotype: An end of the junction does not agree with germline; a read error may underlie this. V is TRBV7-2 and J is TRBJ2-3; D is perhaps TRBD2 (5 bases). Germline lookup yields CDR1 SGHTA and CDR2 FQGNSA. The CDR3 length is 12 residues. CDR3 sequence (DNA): TGTGCCAGCAGCTTAGTCCGGGATACGCCGTATTTT. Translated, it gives CASSLVRDTPYF.

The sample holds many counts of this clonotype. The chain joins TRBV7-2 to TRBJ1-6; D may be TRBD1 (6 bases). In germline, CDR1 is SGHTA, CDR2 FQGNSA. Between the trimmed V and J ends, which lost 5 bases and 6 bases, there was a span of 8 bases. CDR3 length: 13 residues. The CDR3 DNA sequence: TGTGCCAGCAGCGCGGACAGTAATTCACCCCTCCACTTT. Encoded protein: CASSADSNSPLHF. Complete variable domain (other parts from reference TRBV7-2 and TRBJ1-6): GAGVSQSPSNKVTEKGKDVELRCDPISGHTALYWYRQSLGQGLEFLIYFQGNSAPDKSGLPSDRFSAERTGGSVSTLTIQRTQQEDSAVYLCASSADSNSPLHFGNGTRLTVT.

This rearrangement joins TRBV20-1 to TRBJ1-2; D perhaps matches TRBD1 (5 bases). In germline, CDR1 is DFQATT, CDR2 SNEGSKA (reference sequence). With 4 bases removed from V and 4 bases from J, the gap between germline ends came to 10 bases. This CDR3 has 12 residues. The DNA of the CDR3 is TGCAGTGCTAAACCCGGGGGCTATGGCTACACCTTC. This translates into CSAKPGGYGYTF.

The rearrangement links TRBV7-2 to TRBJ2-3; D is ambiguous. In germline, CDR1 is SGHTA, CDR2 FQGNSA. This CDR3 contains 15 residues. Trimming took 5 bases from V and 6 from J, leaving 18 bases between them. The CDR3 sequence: CASSLSTHRVDTQYF. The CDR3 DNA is TGTGCCAGCAGCCTCTCGACTCACCGGGTTGATACGCAGTATTTT.

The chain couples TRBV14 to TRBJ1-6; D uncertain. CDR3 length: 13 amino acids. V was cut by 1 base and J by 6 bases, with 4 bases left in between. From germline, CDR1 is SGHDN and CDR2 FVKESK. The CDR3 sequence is CASSQGSNSPLHF. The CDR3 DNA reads TGTGCCAGCAGCCAAGGCAGTAATTCACCCCTCCACTTT.

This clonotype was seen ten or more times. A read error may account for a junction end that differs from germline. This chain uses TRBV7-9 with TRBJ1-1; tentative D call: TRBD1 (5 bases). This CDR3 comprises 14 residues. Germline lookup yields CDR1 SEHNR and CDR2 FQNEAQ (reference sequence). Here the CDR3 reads CASSLAEGWREAFF. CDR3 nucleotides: TGTGCCAGCAGCCTAGCCGAGGGGTGGCGTGAAGCTTTCTTT.

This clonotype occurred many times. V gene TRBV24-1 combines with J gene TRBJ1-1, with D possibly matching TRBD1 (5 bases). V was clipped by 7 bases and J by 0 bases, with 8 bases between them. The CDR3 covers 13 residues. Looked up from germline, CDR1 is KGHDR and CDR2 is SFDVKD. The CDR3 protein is CATSRGVNTEAFF. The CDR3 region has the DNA TGTGCCACCAGCCGGGGGGTGAACACTGAAGCTTTCTTT.

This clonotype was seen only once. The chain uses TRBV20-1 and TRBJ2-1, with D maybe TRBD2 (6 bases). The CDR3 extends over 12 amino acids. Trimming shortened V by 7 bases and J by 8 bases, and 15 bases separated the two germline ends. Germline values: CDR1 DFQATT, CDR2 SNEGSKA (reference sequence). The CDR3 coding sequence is TGCAGTGGGTCCCTAACGGGAGATGAGCAGTTCTTC. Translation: CSGSLTGDEQFF.

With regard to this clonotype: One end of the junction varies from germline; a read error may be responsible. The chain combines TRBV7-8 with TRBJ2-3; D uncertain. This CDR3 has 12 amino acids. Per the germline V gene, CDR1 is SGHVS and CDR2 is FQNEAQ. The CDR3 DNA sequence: TGTGCCAGCAGCCCCAGCAGAGATACGCAGTATTTT. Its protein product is CASSPSRDTQYF.

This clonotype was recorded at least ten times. Written as DNA, the CDR3 is TGCAGTGCTAAGAAGGGGGGTAGCAATCAGCCCCAGCATTTT. The encoded protein is CSAKKGGSNQPQHF. This sequence joins TRBV20-1 and TRBJ1-5; TRBD1 might be the D (6 bases). In germline, CDR1 is DFQATT, CDR2 SNEGSKA (reference sequence). The CDR3 loop spans 14 amino acids. Trimming pared 4 bases from V and 0 bases from J, leaving 10 bases between.

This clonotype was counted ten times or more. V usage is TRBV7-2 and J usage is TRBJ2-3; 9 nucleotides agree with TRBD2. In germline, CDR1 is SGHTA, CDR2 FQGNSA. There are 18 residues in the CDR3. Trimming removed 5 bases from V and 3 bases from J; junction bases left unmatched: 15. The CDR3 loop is CASSPLGGSGRVTDTQYF. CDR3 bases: TGTGCCAGCAGCCCCCTTGGTGGTAGCGGGAGAGTTACAGATACGCAGTATTTT.